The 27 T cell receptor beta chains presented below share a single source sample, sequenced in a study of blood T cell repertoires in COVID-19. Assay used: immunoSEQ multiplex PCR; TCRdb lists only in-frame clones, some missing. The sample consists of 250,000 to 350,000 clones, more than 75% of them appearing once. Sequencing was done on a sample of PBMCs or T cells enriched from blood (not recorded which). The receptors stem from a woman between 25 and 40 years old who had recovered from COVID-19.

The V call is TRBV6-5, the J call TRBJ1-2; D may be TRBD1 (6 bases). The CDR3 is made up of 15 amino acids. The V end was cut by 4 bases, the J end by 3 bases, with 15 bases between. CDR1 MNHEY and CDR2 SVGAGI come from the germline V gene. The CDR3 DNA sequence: TGTGCCAGCAGTTCCACACTCCAGGGGCACTATGGCTACACCTTC. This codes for CASSSTLQGHYGYTF.

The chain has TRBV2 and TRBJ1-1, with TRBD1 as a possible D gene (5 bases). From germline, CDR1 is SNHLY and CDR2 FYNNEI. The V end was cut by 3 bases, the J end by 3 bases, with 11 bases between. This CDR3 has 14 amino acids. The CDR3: CASSDQGWHTEAFF. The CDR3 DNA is TGTGCCAGCAGTGACCAGGGTTGGCACACTGAAGCTTTCTTT.

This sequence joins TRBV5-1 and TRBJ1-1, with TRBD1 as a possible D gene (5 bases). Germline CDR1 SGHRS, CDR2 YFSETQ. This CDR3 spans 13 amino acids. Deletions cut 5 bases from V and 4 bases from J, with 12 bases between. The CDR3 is CASSSGESTEAFF. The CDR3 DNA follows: TGCGCCAGCAGTTCGGGGGAGAGCACTGAAGCTTTCTTT.

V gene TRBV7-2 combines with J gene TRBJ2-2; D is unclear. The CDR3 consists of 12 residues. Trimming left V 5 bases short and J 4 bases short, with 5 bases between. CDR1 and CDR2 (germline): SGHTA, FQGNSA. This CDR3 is CASSRLTGELFF. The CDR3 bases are TGTGCCAGCAGCCGTCTCACCGGGGAGCTGTTTTTT.

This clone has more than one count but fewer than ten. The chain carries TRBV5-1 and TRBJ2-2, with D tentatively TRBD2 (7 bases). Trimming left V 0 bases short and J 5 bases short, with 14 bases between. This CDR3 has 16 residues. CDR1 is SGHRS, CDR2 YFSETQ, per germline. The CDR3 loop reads CASSLAGGPRTGELFF. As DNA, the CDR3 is TGCGCCAGCAGCTTGGCGGGGGGCCCACGGACCGGGGAGCTGTTTTTT.

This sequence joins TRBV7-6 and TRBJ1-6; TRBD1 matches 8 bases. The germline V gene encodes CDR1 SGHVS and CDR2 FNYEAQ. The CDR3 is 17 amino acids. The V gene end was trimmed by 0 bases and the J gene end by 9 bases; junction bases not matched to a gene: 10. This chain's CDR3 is CASSLAGGQGNRSPLHF. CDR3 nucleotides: TGTGCCAGCAGCTTAGCGGGAGGACAGGGAAATCGTTCACCCCTCCACTTT.

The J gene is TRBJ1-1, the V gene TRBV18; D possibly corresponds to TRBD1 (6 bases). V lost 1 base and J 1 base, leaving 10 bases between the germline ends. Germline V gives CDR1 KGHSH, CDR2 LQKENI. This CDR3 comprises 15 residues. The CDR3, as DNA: TGTGCCAGCTCACCACTAACAGGGAGGAACACTGAAGCTTTCTTT. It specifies CASSPLTGRNTEAFF.

CDR3 protein: CASSQDRTTGRIGEQYF. The CDR3 DNA reads as TGCGCCAGCAGCCAAGACAGGACCACAGGGAGAATTGGTGAGCAGTACTTC. The chain employs TRBV4-3 and TRBJ2-7; perhaps TRBD1 as D (6 bases). The CDR3 is 17 residues long. The V end was cut by 0 bases, the J end by 7 bases, with 22 bases between. Germline assignment: CDR1 LGHNA and CDR2 YSLEER.

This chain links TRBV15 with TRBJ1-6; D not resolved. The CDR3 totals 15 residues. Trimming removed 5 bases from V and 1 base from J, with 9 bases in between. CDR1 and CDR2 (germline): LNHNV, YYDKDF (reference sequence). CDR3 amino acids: CATSGSRSYNSPLHF. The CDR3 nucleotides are TGTGCCACCAGCGGTTCTAGGTCCTATAATTCACCCCTCCACTTT.

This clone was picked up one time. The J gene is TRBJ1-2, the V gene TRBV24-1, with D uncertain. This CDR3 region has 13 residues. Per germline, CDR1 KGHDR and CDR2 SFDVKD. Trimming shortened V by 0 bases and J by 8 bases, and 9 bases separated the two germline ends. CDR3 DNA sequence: TGTGCCACCAGTGATTTGGAGGGTACCGGCTACACCTTC. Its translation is CATSDLEGTGYTF.

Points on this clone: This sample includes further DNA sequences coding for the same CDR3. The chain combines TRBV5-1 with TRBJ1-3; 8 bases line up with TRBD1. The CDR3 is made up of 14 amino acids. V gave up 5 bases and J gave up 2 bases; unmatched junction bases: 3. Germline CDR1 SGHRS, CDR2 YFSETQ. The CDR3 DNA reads TGCGCCAGCAGGGGGACAGGAGCTGGAAACACCATATATTTT. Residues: CASRGTGAGNTIYF.

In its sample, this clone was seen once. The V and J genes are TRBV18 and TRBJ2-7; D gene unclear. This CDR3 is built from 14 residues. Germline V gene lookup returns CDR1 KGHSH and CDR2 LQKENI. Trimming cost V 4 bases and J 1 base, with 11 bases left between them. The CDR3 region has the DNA TGTGCCAGCTCACTAGAGACGGAGTCCTACGAGCAGTACTTC. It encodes CASSLETESYEQYF.

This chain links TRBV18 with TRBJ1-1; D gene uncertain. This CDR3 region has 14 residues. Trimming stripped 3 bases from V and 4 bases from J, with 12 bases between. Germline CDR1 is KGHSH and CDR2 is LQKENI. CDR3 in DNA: TGTGCCAGCTCACCGGCCCCGGGATCCACTGAAGCTTTCTTT. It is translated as CASSPAPGSTEAFF.

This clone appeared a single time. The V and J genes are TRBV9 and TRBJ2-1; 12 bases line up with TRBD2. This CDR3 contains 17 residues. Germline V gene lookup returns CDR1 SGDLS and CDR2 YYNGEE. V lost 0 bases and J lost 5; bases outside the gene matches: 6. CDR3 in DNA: TGTGCCAGCAGCGTAGGGCTAGCGGGGGGGCTAGACAATGAGCAGTTCTTC. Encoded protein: CASSVGLAGGLDNEQFF.

The DNA for the CDR3 is TGTGCCATCAGTGAGGAGGTGGGTATTCAGCCCCAGCATTTT. It yields the protein CAISEEVGIQPQHF. The chain carries TRBV10-3 and TRBJ1-5, with D unclear. The CDR3 spans 14 residues. V was shortened by 2 bases and J by 6 bases, with 11 bases between the two germline ends. The germline V gene has CDR1 ENHRY and CDR2 SYGVKD.

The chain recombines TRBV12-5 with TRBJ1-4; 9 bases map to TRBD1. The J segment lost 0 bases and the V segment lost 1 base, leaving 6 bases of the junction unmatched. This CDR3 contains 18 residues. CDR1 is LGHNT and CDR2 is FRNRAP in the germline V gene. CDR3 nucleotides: TGTGCTAGTGGTTTGGCTCTACAGGGGGCACCAACTAATGAAAAACTGTTTTTT. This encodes CASGLALQGAPTNEKLFF.

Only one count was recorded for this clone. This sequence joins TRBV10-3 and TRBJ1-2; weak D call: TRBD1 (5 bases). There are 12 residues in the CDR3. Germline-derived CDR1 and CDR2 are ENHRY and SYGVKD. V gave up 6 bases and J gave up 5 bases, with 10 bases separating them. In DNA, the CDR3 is TGTGCCATCAGCACGGGGGGATATGGCTACACCTTC. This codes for CAISTGGYGYTF.

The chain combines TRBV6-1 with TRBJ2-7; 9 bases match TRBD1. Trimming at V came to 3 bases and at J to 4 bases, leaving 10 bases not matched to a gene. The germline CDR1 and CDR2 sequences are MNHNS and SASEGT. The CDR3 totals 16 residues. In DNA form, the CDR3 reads TGTGCCAGCAGTGACCTCTCCGGGACAGGGAGTTACGAGCAGTACTTC. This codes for CASSDLSGTGSYEQYF.

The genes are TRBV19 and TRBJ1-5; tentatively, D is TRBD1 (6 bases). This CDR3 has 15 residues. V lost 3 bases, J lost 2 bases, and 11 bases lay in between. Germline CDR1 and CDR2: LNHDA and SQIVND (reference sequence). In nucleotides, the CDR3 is TGTGCCAGTAGTATCGCAGGGGATGGCAATCAGCCCCAGCATTTT. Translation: CASSIAGDGNQPQHF.

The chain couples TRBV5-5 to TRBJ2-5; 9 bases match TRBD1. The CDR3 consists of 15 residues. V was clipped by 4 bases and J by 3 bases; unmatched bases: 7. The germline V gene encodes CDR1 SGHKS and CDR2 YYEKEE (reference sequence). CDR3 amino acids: CASSPGQGGEETQYF. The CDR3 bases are TGTGCCAGCAGCCCGGGACAGGGAGGGGAAGAGACCCAGTACTTC.

The chain's CDR3 is CASSLVVAGAPGETQYF. CDR3 sequence (DNA): TGTGCCAGCAGCTTAGTGGTAGCGGGGGCCCCGGGGGAGACCCAGTACTTC. This chain connects TRBV7-8 to TRBJ2-5; 9 bases match TRBD2. The CDR3 is 17 amino acids. Germline values: CDR1 SGHVS, CDR2 FQNEAQ. Trimming took 1 base from V and 5 from J; bases not matched to a gene: 11.

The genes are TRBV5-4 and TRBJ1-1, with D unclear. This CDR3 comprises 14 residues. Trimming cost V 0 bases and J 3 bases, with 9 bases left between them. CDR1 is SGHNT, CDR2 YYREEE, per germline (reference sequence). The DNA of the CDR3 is TGTGCCAGCAGCTTGGTCGCGATGGACACTGAAGCTTTCTTT. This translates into CASSLVAMDTEAFF.

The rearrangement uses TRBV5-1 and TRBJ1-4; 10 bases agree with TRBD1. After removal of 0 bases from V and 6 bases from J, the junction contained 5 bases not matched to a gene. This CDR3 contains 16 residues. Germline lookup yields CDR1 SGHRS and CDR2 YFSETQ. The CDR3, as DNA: TGCGCCAGCAGCTTGGCAACCGGGACAGGGGATGAAAAACTGTTTTTT. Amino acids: CASSLATGTGDEKLFF.

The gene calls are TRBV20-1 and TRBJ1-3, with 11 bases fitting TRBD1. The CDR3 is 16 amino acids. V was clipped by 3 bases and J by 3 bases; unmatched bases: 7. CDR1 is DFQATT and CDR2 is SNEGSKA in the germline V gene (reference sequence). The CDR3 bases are TGCAGTGCTAGTGACCGGACAGGGGGCCGTGGAAACACCATATATTTT. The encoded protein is CSASDRTGGRGNTIYF.

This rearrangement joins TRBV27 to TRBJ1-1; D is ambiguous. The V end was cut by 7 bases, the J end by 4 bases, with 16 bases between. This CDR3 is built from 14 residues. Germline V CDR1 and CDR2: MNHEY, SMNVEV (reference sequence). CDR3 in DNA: TGTGCCAGCACCCTCATTCGGGGTAGCACTGAAGCTTTCTTT. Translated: CASTLIRGSTEAFF.

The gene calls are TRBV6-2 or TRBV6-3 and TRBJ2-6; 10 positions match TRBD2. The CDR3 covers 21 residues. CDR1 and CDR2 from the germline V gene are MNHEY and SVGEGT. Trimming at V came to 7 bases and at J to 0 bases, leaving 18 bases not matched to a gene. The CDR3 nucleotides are TGTGCCAGCATCCCAACCCCAGTTACTAGCGGGGCTGTCTCTGGGGCCAACGTCCTGACTTTC. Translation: CASIPTPVTSGAVSGANVLTF.

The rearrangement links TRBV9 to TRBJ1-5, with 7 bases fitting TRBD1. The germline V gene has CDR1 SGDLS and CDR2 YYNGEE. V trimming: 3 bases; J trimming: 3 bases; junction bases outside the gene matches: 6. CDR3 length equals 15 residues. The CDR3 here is CASSARTGSNQPQHF. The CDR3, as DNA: TGTGCCAGCAGCGCAAGGACAGGATCCAATCAGCCCCAGCATTTT.